Below, 25 T cell receptor beta chains from the same sample are listed, as sequenced in a study of T cell changes during pregnancy in multiple sclerosis. TCRdb's table, derived via immunoSEQ multiplex PCR, lists solely in-frame clones and lacks some. The sample has approximately 130,000 clones, 90% to 96% seen once. The sample consisted of peripheral blood, taken after pregnancy. The receptors were sampled from a female donor with multiple sclerosis, enrolled in a pregnancy study.

This clone was detected only once. The chain uses TRBV5-1 and TRBJ1-2, with D tentatively TRBD1 (5 bases). The V gene lost 10 bases and the J gene lost 5 bases, with 27 bases spanning the gap. The CDR3 spans 16 residues. The germline V gene encodes CDR1 SGHRS and CDR2 YFSETQ. The CDR3, as DNA: TGCGCCTCTTCCCCCCTCTTCGACAGCATAATGTATGGCTACACCTTC. Translating it yields CASSPLFDSIMYGYTF.

The V and J genes are TRBV11-2 and TRBJ2-7; tentatively, D is TRBD2 (5 bases). CDR1 is SGHAT and CDR2 is FQNNGV in the germline V gene. V was trimmed by 1 base and J by 2 bases, leaving 6 bases between them. There are 13 residues in the CDR3. CDR3 loop: CASSLVGAYEQYF. The CDR3 DNA is TGTGCCAGCAGCTTAGTCGGGGCCTACGAGCAGTACTTC.

V gene TRBV4-3 combines with J gene TRBJ1-2; 7 bases map to TRBD1. Germline lookup yields CDR1 LGHNA and CDR2 YSLEER. J gave up 2 bases and V 0 bases, and 3 bases lay outside the gene matches. This CDR3 has 15 amino acids. DNA of the CDR3: TGCGCCAGCAGCCAAGAGGGCAGGGGGAACTATGGCTACACCTTC. It yields the protein CASSQEGRGNYGYTF.

This rearrangement joins TRBV2 to TRBJ1-2; a weak D match, TRBD1 (5 bases). CDR1 is SNHLY, CDR2 FYNNEI, per germline. Trimming removed 7 bases from V and 0 bases from J, with 12 bases in between. The CDR3 loop spans 14 amino acids. This chain's CDR3 is CASTGGGANYGYTF. The CDR3 DNA is TGTGCCAGCACGGGGGGGGGAGCTAACTATGGCTACACCTTC.

V and J are TRBV29-1 and TRBJ2-1; 7 positions agree with TRBD2. The germline V gene encodes CDR1 SQVTM and CDR2 ANQGSEA. The CDR3 extends over 12 amino acids. The J segment lost 6 bases and the V segment lost 8 bases, leaving 7 bases of the junction unmatched. The CDR3 spells CSPGRVVNEQFF. CDR3 DNA sequence: TGCAGCCCTGGGAGGGTCGTCAATGAGCAGTTCTTC.

V usage is TRBV6-5 and J usage is TRBJ2-7, with D maybe TRBD2 (5 bases). The CDR3 loop spans 15 amino acids. The V end lost 5 bases, the J end lost 5 bases, and 19 bases lay between the germline ends. Germline loops: CDR1 MNHEY, CDR2 SVGAGI. CDR3 amino acids: CASSPTGVKIHEQYF. CDR3 DNA: TGTGCCAGCAGTCCCACCGGGGTTAAAATCCACGAGCAGTACTTC.

The rearrangement joins TRBV19 to TRBJ2-2, with 10 bases fitting TRBD1. Germline V gene data show CDR1 as LNHDA and CDR2 as SQIVND (reference sequence). This CDR3 is built from 15 residues. V dropped 6 bases and J dropped 7; count of bases not matched to a gene: 8. In nucleotides, the CDR3 is TGTGCCAGTAGCCAGGACAGGGGGTGGGTCGGGGAGCTGTTTTTT. This codes for CASSQDRGWVGELFF.

The rearrangement uses TRBV27 and TRBJ2-7; 13 bases match TRBD2. This CDR3 has 19 residues. Per the germline V gene, CDR1 is MNHEY and CDR2 is SMNVEV (reference sequence). Unmatched junction bases numbered 14, after V lost 5 bases and J lost 1 base. In nucleotides, the CDR3 is TGTGCCAGCAGTCCAGGGACTAGCGGGACATATCGGGGGTCCTACGAGCAGTACTTC. Protein sequence: CASSPGTSGTYRGSYEQYF.

This clone was found once. The V call is TRBV4-1, the J call TRBJ2-1; D possibly corresponds to TRBD2 (5 bases). Between the trimmed V and J ends, which lost 4 bases and 0 bases, there was a span of 16 bases. There are 17 residues in the CDR3. CDR1 is MGHRA and CDR2 is YSYEKL in the germline V gene. The CDR3 sequence: CASSPYSRGSSYNEQFF. Here the CDR3 DNA reads TGCGCCAGCAGCCCTTACTCACGGGGTAGCTCCTACAATGAGCAGTTCTTC.

The rearrangement joins TRBV1 to TRBJ2-7; the table names TRBD1, a call not compared with the DNA. TRBV1 constitutes a pseudogene. CDR3 size: 20 residues. The DNA of the CDR3 is TGCACCAGCAGCCAAGCCAGGACACTGAATACACCAGAGTTTACCTACGAGCAGTACTTC. Translating it yields CTSSQARTLNTPEFTYEQYF.

V is TRBV9 and J is TRBJ2-2; perhaps TRBD2 as D (6 bases). Trimming removed 0 bases at V and 5 bases at J, with 20 bases between. CDR3 length: 18 residues. Germline V gives CDR1 SGDLS, CDR2 YYNGEE. CDR3 in amino acids: CASSVELYSGLGTGELFF. The CDR3 coding sequence is TGTGCCAGCAGCGTAGAATTGTATAGCGGTCTGGGGACCGGGGAGCTGTTTTTT.

This clone has just a few counts. V gene TRBV11-2 combines with J gene TRBJ2-7, with D tentatively TRBD2 (6 bases). V was pared by 8 bases and J by 4 bases, with 15 bases between. The CDR3 spans 13 residues. CDR1 is SGHAT and CDR2 is FQNNGV in the germline V gene. CDR3 DNA: TGTGCCAGCCAAAAGGAGGGGTCTTACGAGCAGTACTTC. Translated, it gives CASQKEGSYEQYF.

This chain uses TRBV5-4 with TRBJ2-1, with a weak D call TRBD1 (5 bases). The CDR3 totals 14 residues. The ends were cut back, 4 bases at V and 4 bases at J, with 12 bases in the middle. Germline values: CDR1 SGHNT, CDR2 YYREEE (reference sequence). CDR3 in amino acids: CASSVPGQYNEQFF. CDR3 bases: TGTGCCAGCAGCGTTCCAGGGCAGTACAATGAGCAGTTCTTC.

V usage is TRBV4-2 and J usage is TRBJ2-7; no firm D call. The V gene's germline CDR1 is LGHNA and CDR2 YNFKEQ. Between the trimmed V and J ends, which lost 1 base and 3 bases, there was a span of 13 bases. This CDR3 comprises 15 residues. Here the CDR3 DNA reads TGTGCCAGCAGCCAAGTGTTAGGCAGGCACTACGAGCAGTACTTC. This gives the protein CASSQVLGRHYEQYF.

The chain combines TRBV15 with TRBJ2-1; D possibly corresponds to TRBD2 (6 bases). The CDR3 sequence is 18 residues long. CDR1 and CDR2 (germline): LNHNV, YYDKDF (reference sequence). V lost 0 bases and J lost 7, with 22 bases in between. CDR3 amino acids: CATSRDRGGAGFWNEQFF. In DNA, the CDR3 is TGTGCCACCAGCAGAGATCGGGGCGGGGCAGGGTTTTGGAATGAGCAGTTCTTC.

This sequence joins TRBV6-6 and TRBJ2-7; possibly TRBD2 for D (6 bases). Germline CDR1 MNHNY, CDR2 SVGAGI (reference sequence). This CDR3 is 13 amino acids long. Trimming took 7 bases from V and 4 from J, leaving 14 bases between them. CDR3 in DNA: TGTGCCAGCACCCGGACTACGTCTTACGAGCAGTACTTC. It yields the protein CASTRTTSYEQYF.

V gene TRBV2 combines with J gene TRBJ1-5; 9 bases agree with TRBD1. V was pared by 5 bases and J by 6 bases, with 5 bases of the junction left unmatched. Germline CDR1 and CDR2: SNHLY and FYNNEI. The CDR3 runs to 14 residues. The CDR3 loop reads CASSLTGGGQPQHF. The CDR3, as DNA: TGTGCCAGCAGTTTGACAGGGGGGGGTCAGCCCCAGCATTTT. Filled out from reference TRBV2 and TRBJ1-5, the complete variable domain reads EPEVTQTPSHQVTQMGQEVILRCVPISNHLYFYWYRQILGQKVEFLVSFYNNEISEKSEIFDDQFSVERPDGSNFTLKIRSTKLEDSAMYFCASSLTGGGQPQHFGDGTRLSIL.

The rearrangement uses TRBV20-1 and TRBJ2-1; D gene unclear. Germline V gives CDR1 DFQATT, CDR2 SNEGSKA (reference sequence). The CDR3 has 11 residues. V dropped 5 bases and J dropped 4 bases, with 6 bases sitting between them. Here the CDR3 reads CSAFPYNEQFF. In DNA form, the CDR3 reads TGCAGTGCTTTCCCTTACAATGAGCAGTTCTTC.

This chain connects TRBV27 to TRBJ2-7, with D possibly matching TRBD1 (6 bases). The ends were cut back, 6 bases at V and 2 bases at J, with 11 bases in the middle. Germline CDR1 reads MNHEY; CDR2 reads SMNVEV (reference sequence). The CDR3 consists of 13 residues. The CDR3 protein is CASSLTGTYEQYF. Written as DNA, the CDR3 is TGTGCCAGCAGCCTTACAGGGACCTACGAGCAGTACTTC.

V is TRBV9 and J is TRBJ2-1; 9 bases align to TRBD2. Germline V lookup: CDR1 SGDLS, CDR2 YYNGEE. This CDR3 spans 16 amino acids. Trimming cost V 0 bases and J 4 bases; bases outside gene matches: 5. In nucleotides, the CDR3 is TGTGCCAGCAGCGTAGAGGCGGGAGGGTGGTACAATGAGCAGTTCTTC. The encoded protein is CASSVEAGGWYNEQFF.

The rearrangement links TRBV7-2 to TRBJ1-3; the match to TRBD1 covers 11 bases. The germline CDR1 and CDR2 sequences are SGHTA and FQGNSA. V shed 3 bases, J shed 4 bases, and the junction held 8 bases outside the gene matches. This CDR3 region has 17 residues. CDR3 sequence reads: CASSFRDRGSSGNTIYF. The CDR3 DNA reads as TGTGCCAGCAGCTTCCGGGACAGGGGGTCTTCAGGAAACACCATATATTTT.

The rearrangement joins TRBV5-1 to TRBJ2-7; the D gene is possibly TRBD1 (6 bases). The CDR3 consists of 16 residues. In germline, CDR1 is SGHRS, CDR2 YFSETQ. V lost 0 bases and J 1 base, leaving 14 bases between the germline ends. CDR3 residues: CASSLVQGRGSYEQYF. CDR3 DNA sequence: TGCGCCAGCAGCTTGGTGCAGGGCAGGGGATCCTACGAGCAGTACTTC.

V is TRBV27 and J is TRBJ2-2; D gene ambiguous. V was cut by 4 bases and J by 5 bases, with 8 bases left in between. CDR1 is MNHEY and CDR2 is SMNVEV in the germline V gene (reference sequence). CDR3 size: 13 residues. This chain's CDR3 is CASSSHETGELFF. The CDR3 DNA is TGTGCCAGCAGTTCACACGAAACCGGGGAGCTGTTTTTT.

The V gene is TRBV7-3, the J gene TRBJ2-2; TRBD1 matches 8 bases. The junction had 4 bases not matched to a gene; V was cut back by 4 bases and J by 3 bases. Germline loops: CDR1 SGHTA, CDR2 FQGTGA. The CDR3 is 15 amino acids. In DNA, the CDR3 is TGTGCCAGCAGCTCCACAGGGGGGTACACCGGGGAGCTGTTTTTT. The encoded protein is CASSSTGGYTGELFF. Using reference TRBV7-3 and TRBJ2-2 for the parts outside the CDR3, the full variable domain is GAGVSQTPSNKVTEKGKYVELRCDPISGHTALYWYRQSLGQGPEFLIYFQGTGAADDSGLPNDRFFAVRPEGSVSTLKIQRTERGDSAVYLCASSSTGGYTGELFFGEGSRLTVL.

This chain joins TRBV30 and TRBJ2-3; a weak D match, TRBD1 (6 bases). The CDR3 contains 11 residues. V dropped 0 bases and J dropped 13 bases, with 11 bases sitting between them. Per the germline V gene, CDR1 is GTSNPN and CDR2 is SVGIG (reference sequence). The CDR3 here is CAWSVSQGKYF. Written as DNA, the CDR3 is TGTGCCTGGAGTGTCTCCCAGGGGAAGTATTTT.